This T cell receptor beta chain is drawn from a study of blood T cells in healthy people across ages. The CDR3 spans 16 residues. Germline CDR1 is SGHTA and CDR2 is FQGNSA. V was pared by 6 bases and J by 0 bases, with 15 bases between. A second PCR of roughly 7 to 11 cycles used a sample-barcoded 5' primer and a J-beta primer mix. One entry per CDR3 protein, called by TCRdb with MiXCR from the 5' RACE reads. The sample records more than 500,000 distinct CDR3 sequences, roughly a quarter being singletons. These data are also associated with another study on T cells of mothers and their children. That source adds: Input to cDNA synthesis comprised all extracted RNA, at a ratio of approximately 1.5 ug per 15 ul. When mothers and children were related, their normalized repertoire overlap, which was always slightly higher, did not differ significantly from that of unrelated pairs.

The clonotype was recovered from a boy aged 2 to 10 in good health. The V call is TRBV7-2, the J call TRBJ2-4; D might be TRBD1 (6 bases). Material for sequencing was blood. The CDR3 region has the DNA TGTGCCAGCAGTCAACCGGGACAACTAGCCAAAAACATTCAGTACTTC. It codes for CASSQPGQLAKNIQYF.